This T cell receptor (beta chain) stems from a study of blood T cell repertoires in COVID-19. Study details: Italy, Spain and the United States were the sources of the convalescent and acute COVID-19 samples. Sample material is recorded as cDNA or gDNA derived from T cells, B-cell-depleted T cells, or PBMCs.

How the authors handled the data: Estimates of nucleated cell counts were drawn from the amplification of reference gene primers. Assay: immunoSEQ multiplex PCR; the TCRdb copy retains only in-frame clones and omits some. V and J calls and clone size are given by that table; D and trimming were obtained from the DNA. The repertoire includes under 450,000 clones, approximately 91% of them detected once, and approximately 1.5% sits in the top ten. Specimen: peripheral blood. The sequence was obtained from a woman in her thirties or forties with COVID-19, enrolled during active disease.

The CDR3 spells CASSYSTGIGDSPLHF. The DNA for the CDR3 is TGTGCCAGCAGTTATTCGACAGGGATCGGCGATTCACCCCTCCACTTT. This chain joins TRBV28 and TRBJ1-6, with 7 positions matching TRBD1. CDR1 and CDR2 from the germline V gene are MDHEN and SYDVKM. J was trimmed by 8 bases and V by 4 bases; bases with no gene match: 11. The length of the CDR3 is 16 residues.